Listed here is a single T cell receptor beta chain. Its antigen is currently unknown. A junction end diverges from the germline sequence, so it may reflect a read error. Generated by immunoSEQ multiplex PCR, the TCRdb table keeps only in-frame clones and is missing some. The sample lists more than 900 clones, around 82% occurring once. The sample belongs to a study of immune cell composition in non-small cell lung cancer. Notes on the study in general: No significant correlation existed between pack-years smoked and tumour clonality. Squamous lung tumours showed higher top 10 clone scores and clonality than adenocarcinomas. About 75% of squamous and under 35% of adenocarcinoma cases had tumour-associated clones >0.5%.

Genomic DNA came from frozen unsorted single-cell suspensions. This CDR3 has 15 amino acids. CDR1 is SSHAT and CDR2 is FNYEAQ in the germline V gene (reference sequence). This sequence was found in a human donor with non-small cell lung cancer. The rearrangement joins TRBV7-7 to TRBJ2-1, with 11 nucleotides matching TRBD2. The specimen sequenced was lung tumor tissue. The CDR3 spells CASSQGRTSGSEQFF. CDR3 bases: TGTGCTAGCAGCCAGGGGCGGACTAGCGGGTCCGAGCAGTTCTTC.